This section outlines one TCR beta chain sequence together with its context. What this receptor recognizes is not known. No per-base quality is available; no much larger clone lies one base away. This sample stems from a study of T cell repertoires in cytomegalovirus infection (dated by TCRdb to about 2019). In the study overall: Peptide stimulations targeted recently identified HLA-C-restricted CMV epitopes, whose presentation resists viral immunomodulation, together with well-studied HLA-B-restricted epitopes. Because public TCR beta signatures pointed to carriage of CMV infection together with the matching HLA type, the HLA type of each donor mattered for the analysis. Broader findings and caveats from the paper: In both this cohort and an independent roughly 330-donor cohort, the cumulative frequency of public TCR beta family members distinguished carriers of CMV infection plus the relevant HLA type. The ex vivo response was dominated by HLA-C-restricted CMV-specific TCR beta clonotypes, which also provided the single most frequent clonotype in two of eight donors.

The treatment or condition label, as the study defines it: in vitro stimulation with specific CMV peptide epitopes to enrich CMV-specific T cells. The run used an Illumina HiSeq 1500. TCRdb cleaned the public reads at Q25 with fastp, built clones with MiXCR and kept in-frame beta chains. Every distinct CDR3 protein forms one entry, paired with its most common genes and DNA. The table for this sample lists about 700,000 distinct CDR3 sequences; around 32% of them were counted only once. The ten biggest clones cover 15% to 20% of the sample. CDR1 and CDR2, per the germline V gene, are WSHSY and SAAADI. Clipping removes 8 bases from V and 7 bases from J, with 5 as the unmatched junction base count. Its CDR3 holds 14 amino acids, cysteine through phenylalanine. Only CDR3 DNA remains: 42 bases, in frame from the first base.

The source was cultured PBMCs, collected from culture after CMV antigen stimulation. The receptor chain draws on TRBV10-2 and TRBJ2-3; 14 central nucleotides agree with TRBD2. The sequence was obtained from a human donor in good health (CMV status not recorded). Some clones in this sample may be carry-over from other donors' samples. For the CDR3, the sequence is CASSTSGGANTQYF. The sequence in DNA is TGCGCCAGCTCGACTAGCGGGGGGGCAAATACGCAGTATTTT.